Following are 13 T cell receptor beta chains from one sample sequenced in a study of T cells in Graves' hyperthyroidism and ophthalmopathy. The CDR3 regions of TCR beta were amplified from RNA transcripts. Initially, a first-round RT-PCR of the TCR CDR3 employed the HTBI primer set. Via MiXCR, TCRdb re-called the multiplex PCR reads, giving one row per CDR3 protein. The sample yields about 590,000 distinct CDR3 sequences, approximately 15% seen once. The sample was blood. The receptors shown here come from a young woman with Graves' hyperthyroidism.

The table lists this clonotype with many counts. V is TRBV5-1 and J is TRBJ1-5, with D hard to call. The germline CDR1 and CDR2 sequences are SGHRS and YFSETQ. Deletions cut 2 bases from V and 2 bases from J, with 11 bases between. The CDR3 runs to 15 residues. DNA of the CDR3: TGCGCCAGCAGCTTACGGGGAGAGGGCAATCAGCCCCAGCATTTT. This gives the protein CASSLRGEGNQPQHF. The full variable domain, rest sourced from reference TRBV5-1 and TRBJ1-5, is KAGVTQTPRYLIKTRGQQVTLSCSPISGHRSVSWYQQTPGQGLQFLFEYFSETQRNKGNFPGRFSGRQFSNSRSEMNVSTLELGDSALYLCASSLRGEGNQPQHFGDGTRLSIL.

The rearrangement uses TRBV5-1 and TRBJ2-7, with 10 positions matching TRBD1. CDR1 and CDR2 (germline): SGHRS, YFSETQ. Unmatched junction bases numbered 5, after V lost 3 bases and J lost 2 bases. The CDR3 runs 15 residues. This chain's CDR3 is CASSYRTGGAYEQYF. Written as DNA, the CDR3 is TGCGCCAGCAGCTACCGGACAGGGGGAGCCTACGAGCAGTACTTC.

At least ten counts were recorded for this clonotype. The CDR3 DNA follows: TGTGCCAGCTTAAGGGGGCCTGAAGCTTTCTTT. As protein: CASLRGPEAFF. V gene TRBV6-1 combines with J gene TRBJ1-1, with 7 positions matching TRBD1. Germline CDR1 reads MNHNS; CDR2 reads SASEGT. V shed 8 bases, J shed 6 bases, and the junction held 3 bases outside the gene matches. The CDR3 covers 11 residues.

This clonotype was detected only a few times. The genes are TRBV30 and TRBJ2-1, with D possibly TRBD2 on 6 matching bases. CDR3 length equals 13 residues. V was clipped by 5 bases and J by 9 bases, with 17 bases between them. Looked up from germline, CDR1 is GTSNPN and CDR2 is SVGIG (reference sequence). CDR3 in amino acids: CAWGGDSPSEQFF. The CDR3, as DNA: TGTGCCTGGGGAGGGGACTCCCCAAGTGAGCAGTTCTTC.

This clonotype occurred a few times. The chain has TRBV19 and TRBJ2-2; 8 bases are a match to TRBD1. CDR1 and CDR2 (germline): LNHDA, SQIVND (reference sequence). There are 13 residues in the CDR3. V was pared by 6 bases and J by 6 bases, with 3 bases of the junction left unmatched. DNA of the CDR3: TGTGCCAGTAGGCGACAGGGGCCCGGGGAGCTGTTTTTT. Translation: CASRRQGPGELFF. The whole variable domain, filled in from reference TRBV19 and TRBJ2-2, reads DGGITQSPKYLFRKEGQNVTLSCEQNLNHDAMYWYRQDPGQGLRLIYYSQIVNDFQKGDIAEGYSVSREKKESFPLTVTSAQKNPTAFYLCASRRQGPGELFFGEGSRLTVL.

This clonotype was observed at least ten times. The J gene is TRBJ2-1, the V gene TRBV27, with 10 positions matching TRBD2. V shed 1 base, J shed 8 bases, and the junction held 5 bases outside the gene matches. CDR1 and CDR2 from the germline V gene are MNHEY and SMNVEV (reference sequence). The CDR3 is made up of 15 amino acids. CDR3 loop: CASSLLAGGQDEQFF. CDR3 nucleotides: TGTGCCAGCAGTTTATTAGCGGGGGGACAGGATGAGCAGTTCTTC.

This clonotype showed up many times. V and J are TRBV5-1 and TRBJ2-1; D may be TRBD1 (5 bases). V was pared by 0 bases and J by 8 bases, with 15 bases between. CDR1 SGHRS and CDR2 YFSETQ come from the germline V gene. CDR3 length equals 15 residues. The CDR3 DNA follows: TGCGCCAGCAGCTTGGGAACTCTCCAGGGCCATGAGCAGTTCTTC. This translates into CASSLGTLQGHEQFF.

The chain links TRBV5-1 to TRBJ2-3; no reliable D call. Germline CDR1 reads SGHRS; CDR2 reads YFSETQ. The CDR3 has 16 amino acids. V shed 0 bases and J shed 2 bases, with 13 bases lying between them. CDR3 sequence reads: CASSLGLAVDTDTQYF. CDR3 bases: TGCGCCAGCAGCTTGGGTCTCGCGGTTGACACAGATACGCAGTATTTT.

The chain recombines TRBV20-1 with TRBJ2-5; tentative D call: TRBD2 (8 bases). The CDR3 contains 16 residues. With 6 bases removed from V and 4 bases from J, the gap between germline ends came to 24 bases. Germline CDR1 DFQATT, CDR2 SNEGSKA (reference sequence). The CDR3 protein is CSAEGAGGSGGETQYF. The CDR3 DNA reads as TGCAGTGCCGAGGGGGCAGGCGGGAGCGGGGGAGAGACCCAGTACTTC.

The J gene is TRBJ2-1, the V gene TRBV29-1, with 10 bases aligning to TRBD2. Germline V lookup: CDR1 SQVTM, CDR2 ANQGSEA. The CDR3 runs 14 residues. V shed 3 bases and J 7 bases; nucleotides not matched to a gene: 6. CDR3 amino acids: CSVESSGRDNEQFF. The DNA of the CDR3 is TGCAGCGTTGAGTCGAGCGGGAGGGATAATGAGCAGTTCTTC.

The chain uses TRBV30 and TRBJ2-1; 12 bases agree with TRBD2. Per the germline V gene, CDR1 is GTSNPN and CDR2 is SVGIG (reference sequence). With 2 bases clipped from V and 2 bases from J, the junction kept 1 base outside the gene matches. The CDR3 totals 15 residues. The CDR3 sequence: CAWSLAGGPYNEQFF. CDR3 nucleotides: TGTGCCTGGAGTCTAGCGGGAGGGCCCTACAATGAGCAGTTCTTC.

V gene TRBV6-1 combines with J gene TRBJ2-7; D is possibly TRBD1 (6 bases). CDR1 and CDR2 from the germline V gene are MNHNS and SASEGT. This CDR3 has 14 residues. V lost 6 bases and J lost 4, with 16 bases in between. Here the CDR3 DNA reads TGTGCCAGCAGCCTGGGGACATCCTGGTACGAGCAGTACTTC. Its protein is CASSLGTSWYEQYF.

This clonotype has a count of ten or more. The chain carries TRBV28 and TRBJ2-7; 8 bases are a match to TRBD2. V shed 6 bases and J 7 bases; nucleotides not matched to a gene: 14. The length of the CDR3 is 15 residues. Germline V gives CDR1 MDHEN, CDR2 SYDVKM. In DNA, the CDR3 is TGTGCCAGCAGCTCCGAAGGAGCGGGAGACGAGGAGCAGTACTTC. Its protein is CASSSEGAGDEEQYF.